This TCR beta chain was observed in a study of long-term antiretroviral therapy in people with HIV. The study, taken as a whole, reports: Diversity remained lower than transplant donor controls, even though it increased after ART. The range of CDR3 lengths in HIV repertoires proved narrower than that found in controls. Clones expanded before ART dominated the repertoire at all time points.

At survey level, the immunoSEQ assay was run in its v3.0 version. Per-sample targets for sequencing were about 40,000-50,000 T-cell genomes. The table came from immunoSEQ multiplex PCR; TCRdb's copy has only in-frame clones and leaves some out. The data show some 19,000 clones, roughly 86% seen once. Regarding this clone: Its antigen is currently unknown.

Trimming removed 5 bases at V and 4 bases at J, with 17 bases between. Germline V lookup: CDR1 KGHSH, CDR2 LQKENI. CDR3 size: 16 residues. This clonotype was obtained from a man aged 35 to 55 with HIV. The sequences come from unsorted PBMCs, collected 0.5 years after starting antiretroviral therapy. The gene calls are TRBV18 and TRBJ2-2; tentative D call: TRBD1 (6 bases). The CDR3 here is CASSDLPQGSTGELFF. As DNA, the CDR3 is TGTGCCAGCTCAGACCTCCCCCAGGGGAGCACCGGGGAGCTGTTTTTT.